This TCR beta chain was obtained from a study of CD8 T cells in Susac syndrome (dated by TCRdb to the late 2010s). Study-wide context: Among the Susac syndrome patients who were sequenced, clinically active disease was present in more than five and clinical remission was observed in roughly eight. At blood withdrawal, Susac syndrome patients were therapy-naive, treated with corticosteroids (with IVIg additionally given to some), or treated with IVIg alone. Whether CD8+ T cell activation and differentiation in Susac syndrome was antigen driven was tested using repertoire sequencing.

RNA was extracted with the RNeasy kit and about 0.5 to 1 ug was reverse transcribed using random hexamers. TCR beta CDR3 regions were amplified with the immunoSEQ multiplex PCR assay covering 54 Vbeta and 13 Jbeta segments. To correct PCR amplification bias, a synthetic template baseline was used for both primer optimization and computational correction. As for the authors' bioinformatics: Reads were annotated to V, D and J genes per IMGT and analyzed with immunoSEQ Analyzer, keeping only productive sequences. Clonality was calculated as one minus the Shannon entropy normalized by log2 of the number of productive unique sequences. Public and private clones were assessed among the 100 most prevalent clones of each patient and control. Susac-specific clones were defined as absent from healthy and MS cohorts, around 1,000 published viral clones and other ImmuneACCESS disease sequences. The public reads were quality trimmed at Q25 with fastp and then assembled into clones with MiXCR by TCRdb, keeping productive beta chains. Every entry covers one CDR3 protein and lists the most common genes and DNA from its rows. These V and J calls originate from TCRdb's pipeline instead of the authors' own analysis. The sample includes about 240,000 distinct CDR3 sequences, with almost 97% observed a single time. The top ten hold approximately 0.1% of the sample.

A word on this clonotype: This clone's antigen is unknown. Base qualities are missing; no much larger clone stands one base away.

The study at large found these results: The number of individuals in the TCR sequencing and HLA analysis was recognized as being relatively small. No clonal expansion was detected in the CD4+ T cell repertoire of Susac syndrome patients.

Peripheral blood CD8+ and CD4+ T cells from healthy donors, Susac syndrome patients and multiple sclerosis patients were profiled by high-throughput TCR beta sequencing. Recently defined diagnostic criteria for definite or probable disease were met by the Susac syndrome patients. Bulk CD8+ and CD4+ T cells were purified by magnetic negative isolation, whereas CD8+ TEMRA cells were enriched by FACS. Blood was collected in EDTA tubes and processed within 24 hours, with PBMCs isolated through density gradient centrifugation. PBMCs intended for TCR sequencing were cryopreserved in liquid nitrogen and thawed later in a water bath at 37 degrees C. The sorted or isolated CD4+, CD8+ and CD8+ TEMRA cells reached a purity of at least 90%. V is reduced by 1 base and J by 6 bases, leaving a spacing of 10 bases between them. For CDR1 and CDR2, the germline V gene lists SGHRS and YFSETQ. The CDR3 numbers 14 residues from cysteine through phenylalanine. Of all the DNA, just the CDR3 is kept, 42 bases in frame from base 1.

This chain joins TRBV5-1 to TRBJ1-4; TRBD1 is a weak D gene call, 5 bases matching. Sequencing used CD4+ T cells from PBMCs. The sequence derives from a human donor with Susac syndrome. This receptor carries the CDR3 CASSLRDSDEKLFF. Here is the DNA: TGCGCCAGCAGCTTGCGTGACAGCGATGAAAAACTGTTTTTT. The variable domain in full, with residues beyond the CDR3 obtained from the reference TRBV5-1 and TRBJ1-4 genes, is KAGVTQTPRYLIKTRGQQVTLSCSPISGHRSVSWYQQTPGQGLQFLFEYFSETQRNKGNFPGRFSGRQFSNSRSEMNVSTLELGDSALYLCASSLRDSDEKLFFGSGTQLSVL.